A selection of T cell receptor beta chains follows, all from one sample in a study of CD8 T cells in Susac syndrome. TCRdb recomputed calls from the immunoSEQ multiplex PCR reads with MiXCR, one row per CDR3 protein. The table shows roughly 130,000 distinct CDR3 sequences, with roughly 95% occurring only once. What was sequenced was CD4+ T cells from PBMCs. These receptors were collected from a human donor with Susac syndrome. Each CDR3 is given without its conserved first and last residue.

CDR3aa: ASSFGGWDNQPQH
v_gene: TRBV7-9
j_gene: TRBJ1-5

CDR3aa: ASSLLRGDEQY
v_gene: TRBV5-1
j_gene: TRBJ2-7

CDR3aa: ASSLESGPYNEQF
v_gene: TRBV5-5
j_gene: TRBJ2-1

CDR3aa: ASSLRTSGKFSYEQY
v_gene: TRBV5-6
j_gene: TRBJ2-7

CDR3aa: ASSATRETQY
v_gene: TRBV5-1
j_gene: TRBJ2-5

CDR3aa: AWNNWGETRNEQF
v_gene: TRBV30
j_gene: TRBJ2-1

CDR3aa: ASSEPGRVNTEAF
v_gene: TRBV25-1
j_gene: TRBJ1-1

CDR3aa: ASSYRAEDQY
v_gene: TRBV5-1
j_gene: TRBJ2-5

CDR3aa: AWSIRGADTQY
v_gene: TRBV30
j_gene: TRBJ2-3

CDR3aa: ASRHSQTGRDYGYT
v_gene: TRBV12-3/TRBV12-4
j_gene: TRBJ1-2

CDR3aa: ASSLDSGEQY
v_gene: TRBV7-2
j_gene: TRBJ2-7

CDR3aa: AIRPGQGLYEQY
v_gene: TRBV10-3
j_gene: TRBJ2-7